One sample yielded the 17 T cell receptor beta chains listed below, sequenced in a study of T cell repertoires in ileal Crohn's disease. Sequenced by immunoSEQ multiplex PCR; TCRdb stores in-frame clones only, minus some. This table has some 13,000 clones, about 78% appearing once. The sample was ileal tissue. Receptor source: an adult with Crohn's disease.

V and J are TRBV5-1 and TRBJ2-2; 7 bases fit TRBD1. Trimming at V came to 2 bases and at J to 6 bases, leaving 1 base not matched to a gene. Germline loops: CDR1 SGHRS, CDR2 YFSETQ. The CDR3 sequence is 13 residues long. The CDR3 region has the DNA TGCGCCAGCAGCTTCGGGACAGCCGGGGAGCTGTTTTTT. Translating gives CASSFGTAGELFF.

This clone appeared once. The rearrangement links TRBV19 to TRBJ1-5; D is uncertain. Germline V gene data show CDR1 as LNHDA and CDR2 as SQIVND (reference sequence). Trimming stripped 2 bases from V and 4 bases from J, with 6 bases between. The CDR3 has 13 residues. In DNA form, the CDR3 reads TGTGCCAGTAGTATACAGAAAAATCAGCCCCAGCATTTT. It codes for CASSIQKNQPQHF. The whole variable domain, remainder taken from reference TRBV19 and TRBJ1-5, is DGGITQSPKYLFRKEGQNVTLSCEQNLNHDAMYWYRQDPGQGLRLIYYSQIVNDFQKGDIAEGYSVSREKKESFPLTVTSAQKNPTAFYLCASSIQKNQPQHFGDGTRLSIL.

The chain recombines TRBV5-1 with TRBJ2-2; TRBD2 aligns across 7 bases. This CDR3 is 14 amino acids long. Losses at the gene ends were 4 bases for V and 2 bases for J; bases not matched to a gene: 2. The germline V gene has CDR1 SGHRS and CDR2 YFSETQ. Here the CDR3 reads CASSREGNTGELFF. DNA of the CDR3: TGCGCCAGCAGCAGGGAGGGAAACACCGGGGAGCTGTTTTTT.

This clone was observed once. This chain connects TRBV6-5 to TRBJ1-2, with TRBD1 matching 12 bases. V lost 6 bases and J lost 12; bases outside the gene matches: 2. Looked up from germline, CDR1 is MNHEY and CDR2 is SVGAGI. This CDR3 contains 11 residues. In DNA form, the CDR3 reads TGTGCCAGCAGGGGACAGGGGGCGAACACCTTC. Residues: CASRGQGANTF.

This clone was detected only a few times. V usage is TRBV4-2 and J usage is TRBJ2-7; 9 bases map to TRBD1. The CDR3 length is 15 residues. Germline V gene sequence: CDR1 LGHNA, CDR2 YNFKEQ. The V gene end was trimmed by 0 bases and the J gene end by 3 bases; junction bases not matched to a gene: 3. The chain's CDR3 is CASSQEGTGIYEQYF. The CDR3 DNA reads TGTGCCAGCAGCCAAGAGGGGACAGGGATCTACGAGCAGTACTTC.

The chain links TRBV13 to TRBJ2-7, with a weak D call TRBD2 (5 bases). The germline V and J ends were trimmed by 2 bases and 7 bases, with 15 bases remaining between them. Germline CDR1 PRHDT, CDR2 FYEKMQ (reference sequence). The CDR3 covers 14 residues. CDR3: CASSLLGGLREQYF. In DNA form, the CDR3 reads TGTGCCAGCAGCTTACTAGGAGGTCTACGGGAGCAGTACTTC.

V gene TRBV4-2 combines with J gene TRBJ1-2, with D possibly TRBD1 on 6 matching bases. The CDR3 is 14 residues long. Trimming left V 5 bases short and J 7 bases short, with 17 bases between. Germline V CDR1 and CDR2: LGHNA, YNFKEQ. The CDR3 nucleotides are TGTGCCAGCAGCATCCGGGACACCCCGGGTGGCTACACCTTC. Translation gives CASSIRDTPGGYTF.

A single count supports this clone. The CDR3 does not close with the conserved phenylalanine or tryptophan, likely indicating a read error. Because the CDR3's place on the DNA is in doubt, the DNA is left out and the CDR3 is given as listed by TCRdb. This chain links TRBV27 with TRBJ2-7; TRBD1, the table's D call, was not compared with the DNA. Germline CDR1 MNHEY, CDR2 SMNVEV (reference sequence). Termini included, the CDR3 measures 8 amino acids. This CDR3 is CARLGHWL.

The genes are TRBV5-4 and TRBJ2-7; 7 nucleotides match TRBD1. This CDR3 spans 14 amino acids. CDR1 is SGHNT, CDR2 YYREEE, per germline (reference sequence). V lost 1 base to trimming and J lost 6 bases; unmatched junction nucleotides: 7. The CDR3: CASSLPTTGTEQYF. The CDR3 DNA sequence: TGTGCCAGCAGCTTGCCGACGACAGGGACCGAGCAGTACTTC.

The chain couples TRBV5-1 to TRBJ2-7; tentative D call: TRBD2 (7 bases). CDR3 length equals 16 residues. The V end lost 1 base, the J end lost 5 bases, and 19 bases lay between the germline ends. In germline, CDR1 is SGHRS, CDR2 YFSETQ. In DNA form, the CDR3 reads TGCGCCAGCAGCTTGAGGGGGGGTAGTTTTCTCAACGAGCAGTACTTC. This encodes CASSLRGGSFLNEQYF.

This chain uses TRBV6-5 with TRBJ2-5; D may be TRBD1 (5 bases). The CDR3 sequence is 13 residues long. CDR1 is MNHEY and CDR2 is SVGAGI in the germline V gene. V lost 7 bases and J 3 bases, leaving 12 bases between the germline ends. Here the CDR3 reads CASKKTAKETQYF. The CDR3 bases are TGTGCCAGCAAAAAGACAGCTAAAGAGACCCAGTACTTC.

J is TRBJ1-2 and V is TRBV7-8; D is possibly TRBD1 (6 bases). The CDR3 is 15 amino acids. V shed 1 base and J shed 4 bases, with 13 bases lying between them. CDR1 is SGHVS and CDR2 is FQNEAQ in the germline V gene. The CDR3 loop reads CASSLGVQGSYGYTF. The CDR3 nucleotides are TGTGCCAGCAGCTTAGGGGTGCAGGGGTCCTATGGCTACACCTTC.

This clone has just a few counts. The rearrangement uses TRBV5-1 and TRBJ2-5; the D is unclear. From germline, CDR1 is SGHRS and CDR2 YFSETQ. This CDR3 is built from 14 residues. V lost 0 bases and J 2 bases, leaving 8 bases between the germline ends. DNA of the CDR3: TGCGCCAGCAGCTTGGGCCCGCGTCAAGAGACCCAGTACTTC. Translated: CASSLGPRQETQYF.

This clone has just one count. The chain uses TRBV30 and TRBJ1-1; TRBD1 aligns across 8 bases. Per germline, CDR1 GTSNPN and CDR2 SVGIG (reference sequence). The V segment lost 5 bases and the J segment 5 bases; nucleotides outside the gene matches: 4. The CDR3 spans 12 residues. In DNA, the CDR3 is TGTGCCTGGTCAGGGGGCGGAACTGAAGCTTTCTTT. This encodes CAWSGGGTEAFF.

The chain uses TRBV9 and TRBJ2-7; 7 positions agree with TRBD1. The CDR3 extends over 14 amino acids. V was pared by 2 bases and J by 1 base, with 3 bases of the junction left unmatched. Germline V gene data show CDR1 as SGDLS and CDR2 as YYNGEE. CDR3 residues: CASSVTGSSYEQYF. The CDR3 DNA follows: TGTGCCAGCAGCGTGACAGGGTCTTCCTACGAGCAGTACTTC. Supplemented by reference TRBV9 and TRBJ2-7, the full variable domain reads DSGVTQTPKHLITATGQRVTLRCSPRSGDLSVYWYQQSLDQGLQFLIQYYNGEERAKGNILERFSAQQFPDLHSELNLSSLELGDSALYFCASSVTGSSYEQYFGPGTRLTVT.

The chain couples TRBV9 to TRBJ2-1; TRBD2 matches 13 bases. Trimming cost V 4 bases and J 5 bases; bases outside gene matches: 6. CDR3 length equals 16 residues. Germline lookup yields CDR1 SGDLS and CDR2 YYNGEE. The CDR3: CASSPRTSGGDNEQFF. CDR3 nucleotide sequence: TGTGCCAGCAGCCCGAGGACTAGCGGGGGCGACAATGAGCAGTTCTTC.

The chain couples TRBV5-1 to TRBJ1-4; 7 bases agree with TRBD1. The CDR3 totals 14 residues. The V gene end was trimmed by 4 bases and the J gene end by 6 bases; junction bases not matched to a gene: 6. The germline V gene encodes CDR1 SGHRS and CDR2 YFSETQ. The CDR3 nucleotides read TGCGCCAGCAGCCTGACAGGGTCGGATGAAAAACTGTTTTTT. Protein product: CASSLTGSDEKLFF. The complete variable domain, with remaining parts taken from reference TRBV5-1 and TRBJ1-4, reads KAGVTQTPRYLIKTRGQQVTLSCSPISGHRSVSWYQQTPGQGLQFLFEYFSETQRNKGNFPGRFSGRQFSNSRSEMNVSTLELGDSALYLCASSLTGSDEKLFFGSGTQLSVL.